The 2 T cell receptor beta chains in this list originate from one sample, sequenced in a study of T cells in Graves' hyperthyroidism and ophthalmopathy. Template material for amplifying TCR beta CDR3 regions consisted of RNA transcripts. HTBI primers were the set used in a first-round RT-PCR of the TCR CDR3. TCRdb re-called the multiplex PCR reads through MiXCR, storing one row per CDR3 protein. Altogether fewer than 350,000 distinct CDR3 sequences are present, about 14% being singletons, with the ten largest covering 7.5% to 8%. The specimen was blood. Receptors originate from a woman in her twenties or thirties with Graves' hyperthyroidism that later progressed to Graves' ophthalmopathy.

In this sample, this clonotype turned up many times. V gene TRBV5-5 combines with J gene TRBJ1-2, with D possibly TRBD1 on 5 matching bases. V lost 4 bases, J lost 0 bases, and 13 bases lay in between. This CDR3 is 15 amino acids long. Germline V gene lookup returns CDR1 SGHKS and CDR2 YYEKEE (reference sequence). CDR3 amino acids: CASSQGPNSNYGYTF. Here the CDR3 DNA reads TGTGCCAGCAGCCAGGGACCGAACTCTAACTATGGCTACACCTTC.

This clonotype showed up many times. This chain uses TRBV28 with TRBJ2-1, with 7 positions matching TRBD2. Germline CDR1 and CDR2: MDHEN and SYDVKM. CDR3 length equals 14 residues. The trim removed 2 bases at V and 8 bases at J, leaving 6 bases unmatched. The CDR3 nucleotides read TGTGCCAGCAGTTTACTGACTAGCATCTATGAGCAGTTCTTC. Its translation is CASSLLTSIYEQFF.